A single sample gave rise to the 19 T cell receptor beta chains below, sequenced in a study of regulatory T cells in long-lasting Graves disease. Sample time point: newly diagnosed GD, antithyroid drugs for less than 3 months. PBMC-extracted RNA yielded the TCR library. Library construction for TCR beta used iRepertoire HTBI primers and Arm-PCR of CDR3 regions. From the multiplex PCR reads, TCRdb called clonotypes with MiXCR, one entry per CDR3 protein. The repertoire consists of under 700,000 distinct CDR3 sequences, with 16% occurring once and the leading ten covering 25%. A further study also used this sample, focusing on T cells in Graves' hyperthyroidism and ophthalmopathy.

Sample: peripheral blood mononuclear cells (PBMCs), taken at new diagnosis, from a patient treated with antithyroid drugs. The source of these receptors is a middle-aged woman with Graves disease.

The genes are TRBV19 and TRBJ1-2; D might be TRBD1 (6 bases). V shed 3 bases and J shed 3 bases, with 14 bases lying between them. CDR1 LNHDA and CDR2 SQIVND come from the germline V gene (reference sequence). The CDR3 is 15 amino acids. CDR3 sequence (DNA): TGTGCCAGTAGTATGGATCGGGGGCGATACTATGGCTACACCTTC. Amino acid sequence: CASSMDRGRYYGYTF.

In its sample, this clonotype was seen many times. The V and J genes are TRBV11-2 and TRBJ2-7; 8 bases are a match to TRBD2. Germline assignment: CDR1 SGHAT and CDR2 FQNNGV. The CDR3 contains 14 residues. V shed 6 bases and J 3 bases; nucleotides not matched to a gene: 7. CDR3 protein: CASSYWTSSYEQYF. CDR3 coding DNA: TGTGCCAGCAGTTATTGGACTAGCAGCTACGAGCAGTACTTC.

This clonotype was counted at least ten times. The chain is built from TRBV6-9 and TRBJ2-3, with D possibly being TRBD1 or TRBD2 (5 bases each). This CDR3 comprises 16 residues. Germline CDR1 and CDR2: MNHGY and SVAAGI. V was shortened by 2 bases and J by 0 bases, with 12 bases between the two germline ends. CDR3 residues: CASSYRDAPSTDTQYF. In DNA, the CDR3 is TGTGCCAGCAGTTATAGGGACGCGCCTAGCACAGATACGCAGTATTTT.

This clonotype was counted many times. The V and J genes are TRBV7-9 and TRBJ2-5; D remains unclear. CDR1 and CDR2 from the germline V gene are SEHNR and FQNEAQ (reference sequence). V was shortened by 2 bases and J by 1 base, with 8 bases between the two germline ends. This CDR3 is built from 14 residues. The CDR3 DNA is TGTGCCAGCAGCTTAATAGGCAGCCAAGAGACCCAGTACTTC. Translation gives CASSLIGSQETQYF.

This clonotype was detected only a few times. The V and J genes are TRBV7-9 and TRBJ2-2; unclear D gene. In germline, CDR1 is SEHNR, CDR2 FQNEAQ (reference sequence). The CDR3 has 12 amino acids. Between the trimmed V and J ends, which lost 5 bases and 7 bases, there was a span of 8 bases. CDR3 sequence (DNA): TGTGCCAGCAGCCAAGACGTCGGGGAGCTGTTTTTT. Its protein product is CASSQDVGELFF.

This clonotype appeared many times. The chain links TRBV9 to TRBJ1-2; TRBD1 matches at 7 bases. This CDR3 region has 14 residues. Germline CDR1 and CDR2: SGDLS and YYNGEE. With 4 bases clipped from V and 6 bases from J, the junction kept 9 bases outside the gene matches. The CDR3 sequence is CASSSRGQGDGYTF. Here the CDR3 DNA reads TGTGCCAGCAGCTCCAGAGGGCAGGGGGATGGCTACACCTTC.

The sample holds many counts of this clonotype. The chain combines TRBV2 with TRBJ2-6; a weak D match, TRBD2 (6 bases). Trimming removed 6 bases at V and 0 bases at J, with 15 bases between. The CDR3 spans 17 residues. Germline V gene sequence: CDR1 SNHLY, CDR2 FYNNEI. The CDR3 DNA reads as TGTGCCAGCAGCCGGGACTTTCTAAGCTCTGGGGCCAACGTCCTGACTTTC. Its translation is CASSRDFLSSGANVLTF.

V and J are TRBV12-3 or TRBV12-4 and TRBJ2-2; D is perhaps TRBD2 (7 bases). This CDR3 is built from 15 residues. The V gene lost 1 base and the J gene lost 9 bases, with 15 bases spanning the gap. The CDR3 region has the DNA TGTGCCAGCAGTTTAGTGGAAGGGGGGGTCCGGGAGCTGTTTTTT. Its translation is CASSLVEGGVRELFF.

This clonotype was detected only a few times. The J gene is TRBJ2-5, the V gene TRBV5-1, with D uncertain. The ends were cut back, 5 bases at V and 4 bases at J, with 9 bases in the middle. The CDR3 length is 12 residues. Germline assignment: CDR1 SGHRS and CDR2 YFSETQ. The chain's CDR3 is CASREPPETQYF. The CDR3 DNA reads as TGCGCCAGCAGGGAACCCCCAGAGACCCAGTACTTC.

Ten or more counts support this clonotype. The gene calls are TRBV3-1 and TRBJ1-1; 10 bases align to TRBD1. Germline CDR1 is LGHDT and CDR2 is YNNKEL (reference sequence). V was pared by 5 bases and J by 6 bases, with 6 bases of the junction left unmatched. CDR3 length: 14 amino acids. CDR3 sequence reads: CASSVGQGKSEAFF. CDR3 in DNA: TGTGCCAGCAGCGTGGGACAGGGGAAATCTGAAGCTTTCTTT. The full variable domain, completed using reference TRBV3-1 and TRBJ1-1, is DTAVSQTPKYLVTQMGNDKSIKCEQNLGHDTMYWYKQDSKKFLKIMFSYNNKELIINETVPNRFSPKSPDKAHLNLHINSLELGDSAVYFCASSVGQGKSEAFFGQGTRLTVV.

V and J are TRBV15 and TRBJ2-3; D may be TRBD2 (7 bases). This CDR3 comprises 14 residues. The V end was cut by 10 bases, the J end by 2 bases, with 16 bases between. The germline V gene has CDR1 LNHNV and CDR2 YYDKDF (reference sequence). DNA for the CDR3: TGTGCCATTGAAGGGGGGGGGGTCACAGATACGCAGTATTTT. Translated: CAIEGGGVTDTQYF.

The V gene is TRBV19, the J gene TRBJ1-1; D gene unclear. Germline assignment: CDR1 LNHDA and CDR2 SQIVND (reference sequence). The V end lost 4 bases, the J end lost 1 base, and 7 bases lay between the germline ends. The length of the CDR3 is 13 residues. CDR3 amino acids: CASSRHPNTEAFF. The CDR3 region has the DNA TGTGCCAGTAGTAGGCACCCGAACACTGAAGCTTTCTTT.

This clonotype has only a few counts. J is TRBJ2-5 and V is TRBV6-1, with TRBD1 identical over 7 bases. The CDR3 is 15 residues long. CDR1 and CDR2 from the germline V gene are MNHNS and SASEGT. With 5 bases clipped from V and 5 bases from J, the junction kept 11 bases outside the gene matches. DNA for the CDR3: TGTGCCAGCAGTAAGACAGGGTATTATGGGGAGACCCAGTACTTC. Its protein is CASSKTGYYGETQYF.

This clonotype showed up many times. The chain couples TRBV29-1 to TRBJ2-2, with TRBD1 matching over 11 bases. From germline, CDR1 is SQVTM and CDR2 ANQGSEA. After removal of 6 bases from V and 4 bases from J, the junction contained 1 base not matched to a gene. This CDR3 is 13 amino acids long. CDR3 sequence: CSVGTGGTGELFF. CDR3 nucleotide sequence: TGCAGCGTGGGGACAGGGGGCACCGGGGAGCTGTTTTTT.

The chain carries TRBV28 and TRBJ2-3; D may be TRBD2 (6 bases). Germline V gives CDR1 MDHEN, CDR2 SYDVKM. The germline V and J ends were trimmed by 5 bases and 8 bases, with 23 bases remaining between them. The CDR3 runs 16 residues. CDR3 protein: CASSRGGTLLGGTQYF. In DNA, the CDR3 is TGTGCCAGCAGTCGTGGGGGGACCCTCCTGGGTGGTACGCAGTATTTT.

This clonotype has at least ten counts. This chain joins TRBV20-1 and TRBJ2-5; TRBD1 agrees at 7 bases. The germline CDR1 and CDR2 sequences are DFQATT and SNEGSKA (reference sequence). With V trimmed by 5 bases and J by 5 bases, 5 bases remained unmatched. The CDR3 contains 12 residues. The CDR3 DNA follows: TGCAGTGCTGAACAGGGGCGGGAGACCCAGTACTTC. It yields the protein CSAEQGRETQYF.

This clonotype has a count of ten or more. J is TRBJ1-2 and V is TRBV5-6; 8 bases match TRBD1. The germline gives CDR1 SGHDT, CDR2 YYEEEE. The CDR3 is made up of 14 amino acids. V lost 4 bases to trimming and J lost 4 bases; unmatched junction nucleotides: 6. The CDR3 loop is CASSAPGQVYGYTF. The DNA for the CDR3 is TGTGCCAGCAGCGCTCCGGGACAGGTCTATGGCTACACCTTC.

The rearrangement links TRBV4-1 to TRBJ1-5; a possible D gene is TRBD1 (6 bases). Trimming removed 6 bases at V and 3 bases at J, with 12 bases between. The germline V gene has CDR1 MGHRA and CDR2 YSYEKL. There are 14 residues in the CDR3. The CDR3, as DNA: TGCGCCAGCAGTACCGACAGGAACAATCAGCCCCAGCATTTT. It encodes CASSTDRNNQPQHF.

This clonotype was picked up many times. The genes are TRBV10-3 and TRBJ1-5; D may be TRBD1 (5 bases). The germline V gene encodes CDR1 ENHRY and CDR2 SYGVKD. Trimming cost V 11 bases and J 5 bases, with 16 bases left between them. This CDR3 has 13 residues. The CDR3 loop is CACAGSSDQPQHF. The CDR3 DNA sequence: TGTGCCTGCGCAGGGTCCTCCGATCAGCCCCAGCATTTT.